This TCR beta chain is from a study of CD8+CD57+ T cells in acquired aplastic anemia. Study information: Sorted CD4+ plus CD8+ cells gave DNA averaging about 3.2 ug. Broader study findings: The CD8+ Simpson's diversity of patients and controls was not significantly different.

This clonotype was recorded a few times. What it binds is unknown. CDR1 and CDR2 from the germline V gene are LNHNV and YYDKDF (reference sequence). The ends were cut back, 5 bases at V and 6 bases at J, with 17 bases in the middle. The CDR3 length is 15 residues. CDR3 and TCR beta VDJ profiling relied on a genomic DNA template. TCRdb redid the calling of the reads with MiXCR, one entry per CDR3 protein. Among 150,000 to 160,000 distinct CDR3 sequences, about 48% were seen once, and the ten largest hold approximately 12%. All patients picked for sequencing had shown, by flow cytometry, an expansion of CD8+CD57+ cells. All participating patients were living with severe acquired aplastic anemia.

This sequence joins TRBV15 and TRBJ2-1; a weak D match, TRBD2 (6 bases). Source material: sorted CD4+, CD8+, or CD8+CD57+ T cells (not recorded which) from PBMCs. This TCR was sampled from a human donor with aplastic anemia. The CDR3 DNA reads TGTGCCACCAGCGGAGGACCCGGGACTTTCAATGAGCAGTTCTTC. It encodes CATSGGPGTFNEQFF.